This T cell receptor (beta chain) was captured in a study of CD8 T cells in ankylosing spondylitis (dated by TCRdb to between 2016 and 2019). With respect to the entire study: The study set out to find disease-linked TCR variants by profiling T cell receptor beta repertoires in ankylosing spondylitis patients and healthy donors. In total, the full study cohort was made up of 110 or so healthy donors and approximately 24 ankylosing spondylitis patients. Samples of peripheral blood were taken, and for ankylosing spondylitis patients, synovial fluid was collected as well.

About this clonotype: Its antigen has not been determined. Per-base qualities were not stored, and no clone one base away is much larger.

Sequencing was carried out with an Illumina HiSeq 2500. Quantitative 5'-RACE with molecular barcodes was used to prepare TCR beta libraries. The study's own analysis went as follows. A new computational method based on a probabilistic model of VDJ rearrangement was used to identify disease-linked TCR variants. The public sequencing data were trimmed at Q25 with fastp and processed into clonotypes with MiXCR by TCRdb, which kept only in-frame beta chains. Every distinct CDR3 protein forms one entry, paired with its most common genes and DNA. The V and J calls, along with clone size, are taken from TCRdb and not from the paper's own processing. The sample table shows hundreds of thousands of distinct CDR3 sequences, and more than 20% are seen once. The top ten hold around 13% of the sample. Study-wide findings and limitations: Significant enrichment of the disease-linked clones was reported in matched synovial fluid samples from ankylosing spondylitis patients. Some motif variants had previously been reported in the synovial fluid and blood of reactive arthritis patients, which suggests shared mechanisms of disease initiation. Blood from ankylosing spondylitis patients appeared to be characterized by a TCR beta motif composed of roughly eight highly homologous amino acid variants. The disease-linked clones had a CD8+ phenotype and were found at relatively low frequencies in peripheral blood.

The receptor was derived from a male donor with ankylosing spondylitis or in good health (not recorded which). Sequencing used blood, either unsorted or a sorted T cell fraction (not recorded which).

For the CDR3, the sequence is CASTLVPSNEQFF. The DNA reads TGTGCCAGCACCCTCGTACCTTCCAATGAGCAGTTCTTC. Rearrangement joined TRBV6-8 to TRBJ2-1, with no D gene named confidently. V is shortened by 7 bases, J by 6 bases, and the region joining them spans 13 bases. CDR1 and CDR2 are drawn from the germline V gene: MNHGY, SAAAGT. Spanning cysteine to phenylalanine, the CDR3 consists of 13 amino acids. Only the CDR3 DNA is retained, 39 bases long and in frame from the first base.